These T cell receptor beta chains were read from a single sample in a study of blood T cell repertoires in COVID-19. Some clones are missing from TCRdb's copy, which holds only in-frame ones; the method was immunoSEQ multiplex PCR. The sample shows approximately 290,000 clones, 89% of them seen only once. The sequencing sample was made of peripheral blood. These receptors originate from a woman in her sixties or seventies with acute or convalescent COVID-19. Both conserved end residues are part of each CDR3. The order of the fields is J gene, V gene, clone size, D gene, CDR3 DNA, CDR3 protein. The D gene is left open where the match is weak. Some rows mark clone size as missing; the rest say once, few, many or name a class of expanded clone.

j_call: TRBJ2-5; v_call: TRBV28; clone_size: .; d_call: TRBD2; cdr3_nt: TGTGCCAGAAACCCGGAGACTAGCGGGAGATGTAAGACCCAGTACTTC; cdr3_aa: CARNPETSGRCKTQYF
j_call: TRBJ1-6; v_call: TRBV7-2; clone_size: .; d_call: .; cdr3_nt: TGTGCCAGCAGCTTAGGGCCCAATTCACCCCTCCACTTT; cdr3_aa: CASSLGPNSPLHF
j_call: TRBJ1-1; v_call: TRBV28; clone_size: .; d_call: TRBD1; cdr3_nt: TGTGCCAGCACTCTTGGGGACAGCGAAGCTTTCTTT; cdr3_aa: CASTLGDSEAFF
j_call: TRBJ2-5; v_call: TRBV6-5; clone_size: .; d_call: TRBD2; cdr3_nt: TGTGCCAGCAGACCATCGACTAGCGGGGGGGAGACCCAGTACTTC; cdr3_aa: CASRPSTSGGETQYF
j_call: TRBJ1-6; v_call: TRBV4-3; clone_size: .; d_call: .; cdr3_nt: TGCGCCAGCAGCCCAAGTACGGTCTCGAGCTCCTATAATTCACCCCTCCACTTT; cdr3_aa: CASSPSTVSSSYNSPLHF
j_call: TRBJ1-4; v_call: TRBV4-3; clone_size: .; d_call: .; cdr3_nt: TGCGCCAGCAGCCAAGATAACAGGGCTGGCGAAAAACTGTTTTTT; cdr3_aa: CASSQDNRAGEKLFF
j_call: TRBJ1-1; v_call: TRBV19; clone_size: .; d_call: .; cdr3_nt: TGTGCCAGTAGTATATCAGCTGGGGGGTACCTGAACACTGAAGCTTTCTTT; cdr3_aa: CASSISAGGYLNTEAFF
j_call: TRBJ1-3; v_call: TRBV6-6; clone_size: .; d_call: .; cdr3_nt: TGTGCCAGCAGACCGAGCTCTGGAAACACCATATATTTT; cdr3_aa: CASRPSSGNTIYF
j_call: TRBJ1-2; v_call: TRBV18; clone_size: .; d_call: TRBD1; cdr3_nt: TGTGCCAGCTCATCGAAGACAGGGAACTATGGCTACACCTTC; cdr3_aa: CASSSKTGNYGYTF
j_call: TRBJ2-4; v_call: TRBV4-3; clone_size: .; d_call: .; cdr3_nt: TGCGCCAGCAGCCAAGATCCGTGGGGGGACAAAAACATTCAGTACTTC; cdr3_aa: CASSQDPWGDKNIQYF
j_call: TRBJ2-3; v_call: TRBV11-2; clone_size: .; d_call: .; cdr3_nt: TGTGCCAGCAGCTTCCGGAGGCCAGATACGCAGTATTTT; cdr3_aa: CASSFRRPDTQYF
j_call: TRBJ1-2; v_call: TRBV7-2; clone_size: .; d_call: TRBD1; cdr3_nt: TGTGCCAGCAGCTTAGGGGACAGCGGCTATGGCTACACCTTC; cdr3_aa: CASSLGDSGYGYTF
j_call: TRBJ2-3; v_call: TRBV28; clone_size: .; d_call: TRBD1; cdr3_nt: TGTGCCGTCCAGGGGGCAGATACGCAGTATTTT; cdr3_aa: CAVQGADTQYF
j_call: TRBJ1-5; v_call: TRBV12-3/TRBV12-4; clone_size: .; d_call: .; cdr3_nt: TGTGCCAGCAGTTTACGTAGCGGTCAGCCCCAGCATTTT; cdr3_aa: CASSLRSGQPQHF
j_call: TRBJ1-5; v_call: TRBV6-2/TRBV6-3; clone_size: .; d_call: .; cdr3_nt: TGTGCCAGCAGTTACTTCAGGGGCGACAATCAGCCCCAGCATTTT; cdr3_aa: CASSYFRGDNQPQHF
j_call: TRBJ2-3; v_call: TRBV12-5; clone_size: .; d_call: TRBD2; cdr3_nt: TGTGCTAGTGGTTTGTCTGCGGGGGGCGAGGATACGCAGTATTTT; cdr3_aa: CASGLSAGGEDTQYF
j_call: TRBJ2-5; v_call: TRBV19; clone_size: once; d_call: TRBD2; cdr3_nt: TGTGCCAGTGCCCGGGGAGGGTTGGGAGAGACCCAGTACTTC; cdr3_aa: CASARGGLGETQYF
j_call: TRBJ2-2; v_call: TRBV13; clone_size: .; d_call: .; cdr3_nt: TGTGCCAGCAGCTCTCCCGGACGGGGGGACAAGGCCGGGGAGCTGTTTTTT; cdr3_aa: CASSSPGRGDKAGELFF
j_call: TRBJ2-3; v_call: TRBV5-1; clone_size: .; d_call: TRBD1; cdr3_nt: TGCGCCAGCAGCTTGGAAGGGGGCCGGGATACGCAGTATTTT; cdr3_aa: CASSLEGGRDTQYF